This TCR beta chain was observed in a study of blood T cell repertoires in COVID-19. About the study: Sample material is recorded as cDNA or gDNA derived from T cells, B-cell-depleted T cells, or PBMCs.

Germline CDR1 SGHTA, CDR2 FQGTGA. The CDR3 has 15 amino acids. Losses at the gene ends were 4 bases for V and 3 bases for J; bases not matched to a gene: 5. Sequenced by immunoSEQ multiplex PCR; TCRdb stores in-frame clones only, minus some. In the table there are about 89,000 clones, about 74% of which are singletons. V usage is TRBV7-3 and J usage is TRBJ2-3; the match to TRBD1 covers 9 bases. This sequence was found in a human donor in a cohort sampled during active COVID-19. The sequenced material came from peripheral blood. The CDR3 DNA follows: TGTGCCAGCAGCTGGGGGACAGGGTTGACAGATACGCAGTATTTT. Translating gives CASSWGTGLTDTQYF.